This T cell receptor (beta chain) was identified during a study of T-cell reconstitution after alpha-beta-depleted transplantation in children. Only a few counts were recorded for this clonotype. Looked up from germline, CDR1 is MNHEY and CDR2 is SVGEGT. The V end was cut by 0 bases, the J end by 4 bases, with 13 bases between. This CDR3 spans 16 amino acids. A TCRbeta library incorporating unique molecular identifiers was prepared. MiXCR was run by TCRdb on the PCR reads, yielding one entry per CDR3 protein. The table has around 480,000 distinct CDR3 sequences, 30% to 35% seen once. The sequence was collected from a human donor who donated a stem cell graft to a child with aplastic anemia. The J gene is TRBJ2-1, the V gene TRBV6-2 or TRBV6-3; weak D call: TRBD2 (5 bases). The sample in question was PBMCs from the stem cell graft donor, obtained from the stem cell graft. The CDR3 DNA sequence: TGTGCCAGCAGTTACTCGTATCGCAGCGGTTACAATGAGCAGTTCTTC. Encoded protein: CASSYSYRSGYNEQFF.